This T cell receptor beta chain is from a study of CD8 T cells in ankylosing spondylitis. Study outcomes and limitations: Blood of patients with ankylosing spondylitis appeared to be characterized by a TCR beta motif of seven or eight highly homologous variants.

Generation of TCR beta libraries employed quantitative 5'-RACE incorporating molecular barcodes. MiXCR, applied by TCRdb to the 5' RACE reads, yields one record per CDR3 protein. The sample contains about 840,000 distinct CDR3 sequences, 12% of which appear only once. This clonotype was observed a few times. The antigen is unknown. Germline values: CDR1 DFQATT, CDR2 SNEGSKA (reference sequence). With 1 base removed from V and 1 base from J, the gap between germline ends came to 7 bases. This CDR3 is 13 amino acids long. The sequenced sample consisted of blood, either unsorted or a sorted T cell fraction (not recorded which). V gene TRBV20-1 combines with J gene TRBJ1-1, with D tentatively TRBD1 (5 bases). The clonotype was recovered from a male donor with ankylosing spondylitis. The CDR3 DNA follows: TGCAGTGCTAGAGGGACACAGAACACTGAAGCTTTCTTT. Translated: CSARGTQNTEAFF.